This TCR beta chain stems from a study of blood T cell repertoires in COVID-19. Trimming removed 4 bases from V and 2 bases from J; junction bases left unmatched: 10. The CDR3 is made up of 16 amino acids. Germline loops: CDR1 LGHNA, CDR2 YNFKEQ. Authors' methods: Reference gene primer amplification gave estimated nucleated cell counts. TCRdb's table, derived via immunoSEQ multiplex PCR, lists solely in-frame clones and lacks some. From that table come the V and J calls and clone size; the DNA was used to work out D and trimming. The table includes about 140,000 clones, approximately 80% detected once.

This receptor was identified in a woman older than 75 in a cohort sampled during active or convalescent COVID-19. The sample consisted of peripheral blood. V usage is TRBV4-2 and J usage is TRBJ2-5, with 7 bases lining up with TRBD1. Written as DNA, the CDR3 is TGTGCCAGCAGCCGACTGGCGAGGGACAGACAAGAGACCCAGTACTTC. It specifies CASSRLARDRQETQYF.